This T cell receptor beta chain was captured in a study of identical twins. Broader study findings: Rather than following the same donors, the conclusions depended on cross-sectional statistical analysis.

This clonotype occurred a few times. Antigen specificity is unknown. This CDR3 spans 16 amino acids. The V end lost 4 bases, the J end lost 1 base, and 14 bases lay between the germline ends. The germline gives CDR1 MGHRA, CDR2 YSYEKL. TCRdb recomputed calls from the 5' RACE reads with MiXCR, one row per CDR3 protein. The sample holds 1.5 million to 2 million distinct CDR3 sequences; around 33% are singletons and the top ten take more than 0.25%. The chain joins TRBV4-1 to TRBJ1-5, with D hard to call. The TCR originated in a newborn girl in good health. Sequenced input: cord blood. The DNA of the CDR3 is TGCGCCAGCAGCCTCGGACTCCCGAAGAGCAATCAGCCCCAGCATTTT. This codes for CASSLGLPKSNQPQHF.